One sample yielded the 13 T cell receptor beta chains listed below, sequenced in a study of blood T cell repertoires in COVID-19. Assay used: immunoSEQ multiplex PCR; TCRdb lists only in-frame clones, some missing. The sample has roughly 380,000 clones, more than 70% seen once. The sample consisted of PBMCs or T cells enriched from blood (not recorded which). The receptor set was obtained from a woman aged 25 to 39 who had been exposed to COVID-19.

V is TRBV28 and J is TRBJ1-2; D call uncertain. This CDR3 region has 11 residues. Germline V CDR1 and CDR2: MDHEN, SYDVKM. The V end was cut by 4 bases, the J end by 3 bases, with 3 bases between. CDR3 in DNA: TGTGCCAGCAGTTCGTACTATGGCTACACCTTC. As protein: CASSSYYGYTF.

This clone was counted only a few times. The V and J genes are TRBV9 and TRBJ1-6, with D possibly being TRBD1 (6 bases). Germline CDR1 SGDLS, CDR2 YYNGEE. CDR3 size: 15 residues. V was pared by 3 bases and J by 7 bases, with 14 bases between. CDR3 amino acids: CASSAAGRGNSPLHF. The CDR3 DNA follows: TGTGCCAGCAGCGCAGCCGGGAGGGGGAATTCACCCCTCCACTTT.

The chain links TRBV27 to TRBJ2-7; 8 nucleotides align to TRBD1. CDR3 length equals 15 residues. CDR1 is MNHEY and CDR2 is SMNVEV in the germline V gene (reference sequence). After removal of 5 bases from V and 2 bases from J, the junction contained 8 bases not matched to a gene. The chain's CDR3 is CASSPTQGATYEQYF. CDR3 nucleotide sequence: TGTGCCAGCAGTCCGACCCAGGGGGCTACCTACGAGCAGTACTTC.

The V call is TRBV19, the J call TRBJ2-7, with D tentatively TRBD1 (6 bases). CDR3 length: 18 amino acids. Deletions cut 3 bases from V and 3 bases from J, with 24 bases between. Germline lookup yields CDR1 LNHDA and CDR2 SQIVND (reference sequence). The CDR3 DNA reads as TGTGCCAGTAGTATTAAGGGGACACTGGCAGGTAGCGTCTACGAGCAGTACTTC. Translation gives CASSIKGTLAGSVYEQYF.

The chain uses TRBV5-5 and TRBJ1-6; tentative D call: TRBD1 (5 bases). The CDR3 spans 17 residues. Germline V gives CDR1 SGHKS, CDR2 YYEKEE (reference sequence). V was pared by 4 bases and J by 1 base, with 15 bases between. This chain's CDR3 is CASSNMDGASYNSPLHF. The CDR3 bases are TGTGCCAGCAGCAACATGGATGGGGCGTCCTATAATTCACCCCTCCACTTT.

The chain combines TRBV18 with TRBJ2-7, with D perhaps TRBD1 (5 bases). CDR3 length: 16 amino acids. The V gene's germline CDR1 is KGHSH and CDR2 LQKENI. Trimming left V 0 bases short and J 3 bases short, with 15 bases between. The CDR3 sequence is CASSPPIRQGSYEQYF. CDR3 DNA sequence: TGTGCCAGCTCACCACCGATCCGGCAGGGTAGCTACGAGCAGTACTTC.

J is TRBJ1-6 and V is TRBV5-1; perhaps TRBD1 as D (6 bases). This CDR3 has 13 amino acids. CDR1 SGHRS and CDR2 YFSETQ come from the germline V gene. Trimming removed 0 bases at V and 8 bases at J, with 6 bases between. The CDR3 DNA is TGCGCCAGCAGCTTGGCAGGGGATTCACCCCTCCACTTT. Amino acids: CASSLAGDSPLHF.

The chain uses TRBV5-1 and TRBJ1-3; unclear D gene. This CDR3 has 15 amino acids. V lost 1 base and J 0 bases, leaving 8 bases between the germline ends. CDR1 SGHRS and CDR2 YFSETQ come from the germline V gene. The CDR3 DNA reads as TGCGCCAGCAGCTTGTACGGTCTCTCTGGAAACACCATATATTTT. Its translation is CASSLYGLSGNTIYF. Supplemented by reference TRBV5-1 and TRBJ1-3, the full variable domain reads KAGVTQTPRYLIKTRGQQVTLSCSPISGHRSVSWYQQTPGQGLQFLFEYFSETQRNKGNFPGRFSGRQFSNSRSEMNVSTLELGDSALYLCASSLYGLSGNTIYFGEGSWLTVV.

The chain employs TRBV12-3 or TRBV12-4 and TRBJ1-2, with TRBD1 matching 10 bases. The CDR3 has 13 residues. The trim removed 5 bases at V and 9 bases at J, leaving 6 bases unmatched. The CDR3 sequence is CASSRDRGSRYTF. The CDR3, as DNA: TGTGCCAGCAGTCGGGACAGGGGTAGTCGCTACACCTTC.

CDR3 in amino acids: CASSVEGEGNTGELFF. CDR3 nucleotide sequence: TGTGCCAGCAGTGTGGAGGGGGAGGGGAACACCGGGGAGCTGTTTTTT. This chain connects TRBV2 to TRBJ2-2; tentative D call: TRBD2 (7 bases). Germline V gene sequence: CDR1 SNHLY, CDR2 FYNNEI. The CDR3 runs to 16 residues. V lost 4 bases, J lost 1 base, and 13 bases lay in between.

CDR3 sequence reads: CASSRMAGPSGNTIYF. CDR3 nucleotide sequence: TGTGCCAGCAGCCGGATGGCGGGGCCCTCTGGAAACACCATATATTTT. This chain joins TRBV21-1 and TRBJ1-3. TRBV21-1 is flagged as a pseudogene. The length of the CDR3 is 16 residues.

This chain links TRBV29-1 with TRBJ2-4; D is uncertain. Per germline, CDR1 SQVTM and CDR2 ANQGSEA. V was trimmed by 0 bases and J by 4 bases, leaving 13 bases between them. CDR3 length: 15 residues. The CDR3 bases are TGCAGCGTTGAAGATCGCGGTGATCTTAAAAACATTCAGTACTTC. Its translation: CSVEDRGDLKNIQYF.

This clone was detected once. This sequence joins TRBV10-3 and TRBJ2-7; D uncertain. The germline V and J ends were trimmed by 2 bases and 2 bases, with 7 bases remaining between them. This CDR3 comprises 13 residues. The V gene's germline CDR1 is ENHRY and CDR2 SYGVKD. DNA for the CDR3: TGTGCCATCAGTGAGGACTGGACCTACGAGCAGTACTTC. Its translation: CAISEDWTYEQYF.